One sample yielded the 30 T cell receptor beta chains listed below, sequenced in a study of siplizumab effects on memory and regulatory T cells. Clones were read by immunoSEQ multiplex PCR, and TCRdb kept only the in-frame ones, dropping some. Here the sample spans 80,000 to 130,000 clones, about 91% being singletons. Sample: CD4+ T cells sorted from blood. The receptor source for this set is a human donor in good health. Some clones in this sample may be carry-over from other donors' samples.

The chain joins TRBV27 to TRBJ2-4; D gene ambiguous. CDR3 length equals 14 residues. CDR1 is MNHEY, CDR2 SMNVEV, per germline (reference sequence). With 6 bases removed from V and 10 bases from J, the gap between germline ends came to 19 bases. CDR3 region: CASRTLAKTNIQYF. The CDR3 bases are TGTGCCAGCAGAACACTCGCCAAGACCAATATTCAGTACTTC.

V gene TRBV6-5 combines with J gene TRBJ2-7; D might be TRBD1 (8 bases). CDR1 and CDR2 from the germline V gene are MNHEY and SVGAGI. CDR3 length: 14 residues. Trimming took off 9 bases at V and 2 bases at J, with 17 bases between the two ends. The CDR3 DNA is TGTGCCAGTTCGAGGACAGGGAGGGCCTACGAGCAGTACTTC. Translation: CASSRTGRAYEQYF.

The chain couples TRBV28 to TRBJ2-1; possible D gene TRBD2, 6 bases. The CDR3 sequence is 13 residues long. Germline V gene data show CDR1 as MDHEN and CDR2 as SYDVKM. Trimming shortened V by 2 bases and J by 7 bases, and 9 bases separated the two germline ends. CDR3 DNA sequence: TGTGCCAGCAGTTTAGGAGGGAGGAATGAGCAGTTCTTC. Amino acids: CASSLGGRNEQFF.

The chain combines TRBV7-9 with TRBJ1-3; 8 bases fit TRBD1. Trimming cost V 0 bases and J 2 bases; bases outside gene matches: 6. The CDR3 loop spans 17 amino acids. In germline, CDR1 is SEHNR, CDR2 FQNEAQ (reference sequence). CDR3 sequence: CASSLAPSRGPGNTIYF. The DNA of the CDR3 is TGTGCCAGCAGCTTAGCCCCCAGCAGGGGGCCTGGAAACACCATATATTTT.

Here the CDR3 DNA reads TGTGCCAGCAGCTCGGGTAGGGGACAGGGGGCGCGTATGGATGGCTACACCTTC. Translated: CASSSGRGQGARMDGYTF. The V and J genes are TRBV11-2 and TRBJ1-2; 12 nucleotides align to TRBD1. Germline loops: CDR1 SGHAT, CDR2 FQNNGV. The junction had 15 bases not matched to a gene; V was cut back by 4 bases and J by 6 bases. The CDR3 spans 18 residues.

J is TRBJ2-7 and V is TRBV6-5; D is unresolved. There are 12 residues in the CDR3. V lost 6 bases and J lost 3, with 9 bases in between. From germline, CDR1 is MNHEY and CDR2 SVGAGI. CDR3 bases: TGTGCCAGCAGGGGGTCGGACTACGAGCAGTACTTC. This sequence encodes CASRGSDYEQYF.

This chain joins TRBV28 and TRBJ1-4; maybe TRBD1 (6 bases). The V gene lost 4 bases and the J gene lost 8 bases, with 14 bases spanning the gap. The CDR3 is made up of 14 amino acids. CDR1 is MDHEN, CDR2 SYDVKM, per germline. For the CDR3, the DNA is TGTGCCAGCAGTTCAACTAGGGGGGGGGAAAAACTGTTTTTT. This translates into CASSSTRGGEKLFF. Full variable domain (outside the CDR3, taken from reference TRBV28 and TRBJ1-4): DVKVTQSSRYLVKRTGEKVFLECVQDMDHENMFWYRQDPGLGLRLIYFSYDVKMKEKGDIPEGYSVSREKKERFSLILESASTNQTSMYLCASSSTRGGEKLFFGSGTQLSVL.

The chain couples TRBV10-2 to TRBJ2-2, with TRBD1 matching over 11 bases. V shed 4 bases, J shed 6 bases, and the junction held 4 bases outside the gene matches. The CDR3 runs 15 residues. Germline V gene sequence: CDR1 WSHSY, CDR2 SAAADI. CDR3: CASSGDRGVAGELFF. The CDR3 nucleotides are TGCGCCAGCAGTGGGGACAGGGGGGTTGCCGGGGAGCTGTTTTTT.

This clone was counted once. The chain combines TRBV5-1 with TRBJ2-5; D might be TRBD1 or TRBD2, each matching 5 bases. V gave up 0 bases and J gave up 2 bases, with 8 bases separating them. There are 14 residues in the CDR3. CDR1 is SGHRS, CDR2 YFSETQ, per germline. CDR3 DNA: TGCGCCAGCAGCTTGGTGAGGGGTCAAGAGACCCAGTACTTC. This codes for CASSLVRGQETQYF. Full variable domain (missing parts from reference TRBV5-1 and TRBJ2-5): KAGVTQTPRYLIKTRGQQVTLSCSPISGHRSVSWYQQTPGQGLQFLFEYFSETQRNKGNFPGRFSGRQFSNSRSEMNVSTLELGDSALYLCASSLVRGQETQYFGPGTRLLVL.

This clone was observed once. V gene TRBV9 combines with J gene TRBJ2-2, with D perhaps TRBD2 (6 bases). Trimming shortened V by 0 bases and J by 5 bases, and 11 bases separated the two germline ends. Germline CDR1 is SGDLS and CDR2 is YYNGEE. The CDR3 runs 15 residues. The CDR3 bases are TGTGCCAGCAGCGTAGAGGCAGGGAGGACCGGGGAGCTGTTTTTT. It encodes CASSVEAGRTGELFF.

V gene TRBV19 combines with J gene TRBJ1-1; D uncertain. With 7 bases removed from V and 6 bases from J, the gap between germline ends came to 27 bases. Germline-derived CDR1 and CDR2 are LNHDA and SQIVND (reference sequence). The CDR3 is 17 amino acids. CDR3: CASIPRGWGEFSPEAFF. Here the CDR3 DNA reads TGTGCCAGTATTCCGAGAGGGTGGGGAGAATTTTCGCCTGAAGCTTTCTTT.

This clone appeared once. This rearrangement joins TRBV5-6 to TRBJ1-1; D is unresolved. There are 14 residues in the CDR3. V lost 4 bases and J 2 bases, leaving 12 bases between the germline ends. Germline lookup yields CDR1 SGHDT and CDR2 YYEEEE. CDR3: CASSRPGGNTEAFF. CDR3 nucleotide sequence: TGTGCCAGCAGCCGTCCGGGTGGAAACACTGAAGCTTTCTTT.

CDR3 loop: CASSLEGLPTEAFF. Here the CDR3 DNA reads TGCGCCAGCAGCTTGGAAGGGCTCCCCACTGAAGCTTTCTTT. The chain recombines TRBV5-1 with TRBJ1-1; no clear D. Trimming left V 0 bases short and J 4 bases short, with 10 bases between. The CDR3 totals 14 residues. Germline CDR1 and CDR2: SGHRS and YFSETQ. The entire variable domain, with the rest obtained from reference TRBV5-1 and TRBJ1-1, is as follows: KAGVTQTPRYLIKTRGQQVTLSCSPISGHRSVSWYQQTPGQGLQFLFEYFSETQRNKGNFPGRFSGRQFSNSRSEMNVSTLELGDSALYLCASSLEGLPTEAFFGQGTRLTVV.

CDR3 in amino acids: CASRRTGNSYEQYF. CDR3 in DNA: TGTGCCAGCAGAAGGACGGGGAACTCCTACGAGCAGTACTTC. The rearrangement links TRBV6-1 to TRBJ2-7, with TRBD2 as a possible D gene (5 bases). Deletions cut 6 bases from V and 0 bases from J, with 12 bases between. The CDR3 totals 14 residues. Germline CDR1 MNHNS, CDR2 SASEGT.

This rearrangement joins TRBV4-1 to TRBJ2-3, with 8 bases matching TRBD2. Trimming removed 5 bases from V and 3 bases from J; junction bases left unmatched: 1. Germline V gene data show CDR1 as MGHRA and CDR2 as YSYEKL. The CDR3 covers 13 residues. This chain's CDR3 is CASSSGSTDTQYF. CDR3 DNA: TGCGCCAGCAGCAGCGGGAGTACAGATACGCAGTATTTT.

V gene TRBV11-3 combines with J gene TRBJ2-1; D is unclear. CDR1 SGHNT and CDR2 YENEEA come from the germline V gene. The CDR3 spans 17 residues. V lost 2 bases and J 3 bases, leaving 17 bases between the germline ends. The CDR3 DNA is TGTGCCAGCAGCTTAAATCTGCTGACCGAGGACTACAATGAGCAGTTCTTC. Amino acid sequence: CASSLNLLTEDYNEQFF.

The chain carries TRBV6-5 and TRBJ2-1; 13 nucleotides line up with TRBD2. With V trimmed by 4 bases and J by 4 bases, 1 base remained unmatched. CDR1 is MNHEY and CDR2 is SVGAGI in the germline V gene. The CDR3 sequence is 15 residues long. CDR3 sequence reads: CASSSTSGRYNEQFF. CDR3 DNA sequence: TGTGCCAGCAGTTCGACTAGCGGGAGGTACAATGAGCAGTTCTTC.

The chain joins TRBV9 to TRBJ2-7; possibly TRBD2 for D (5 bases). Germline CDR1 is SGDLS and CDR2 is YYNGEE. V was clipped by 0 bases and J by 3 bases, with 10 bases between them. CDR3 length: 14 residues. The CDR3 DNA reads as TGTGCCAGCAGCGTAGGATCCGGGGTCTACGAGCAGTACTTC. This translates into CASSVGSGVYEQYF.

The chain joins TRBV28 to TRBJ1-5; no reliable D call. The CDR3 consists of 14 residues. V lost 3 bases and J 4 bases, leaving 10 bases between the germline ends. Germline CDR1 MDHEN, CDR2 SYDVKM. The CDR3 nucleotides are TGTGCCAGCAGTTTGGAACAGATTAATCAGCCCCAGCATTTT. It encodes CASSLEQINQPQHF.

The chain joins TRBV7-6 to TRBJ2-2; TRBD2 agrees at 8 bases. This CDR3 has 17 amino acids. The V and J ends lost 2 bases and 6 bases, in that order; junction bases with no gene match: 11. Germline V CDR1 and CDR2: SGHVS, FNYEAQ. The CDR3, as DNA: TGTGCCAGCAGCTTATTACAGGCGGGAGGTTTCGCCGGGGAGCTGTTTTTT. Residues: CASSLLQAGGFAGELFF.

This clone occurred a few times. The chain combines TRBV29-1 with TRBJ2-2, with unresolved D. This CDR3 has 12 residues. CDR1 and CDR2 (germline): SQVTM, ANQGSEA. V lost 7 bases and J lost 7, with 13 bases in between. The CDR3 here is CSAGVGHGELFF. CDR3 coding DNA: TGCAGCGCTGGGGTGGGTCACGGGGAGCTGTTTTTT.

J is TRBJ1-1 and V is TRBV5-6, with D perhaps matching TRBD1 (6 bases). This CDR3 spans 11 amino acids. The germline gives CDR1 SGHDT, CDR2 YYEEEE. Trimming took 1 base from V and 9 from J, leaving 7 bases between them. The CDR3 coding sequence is TGTGCCAGCAGCTTGACAGGGAAAGCTTTCTTT. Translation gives CASSLTGKAFF. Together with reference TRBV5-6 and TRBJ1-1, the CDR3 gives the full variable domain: DAGVTQSPTHLIKTRGQQVTLRCSPKSGHDTVSWYQQALGQGPQFIFQYYEEEERQRGNFPDRFSGHQFPNYSSELNVNALLLGDSALYLCASSLTGKAFFGQGTRLTVV.

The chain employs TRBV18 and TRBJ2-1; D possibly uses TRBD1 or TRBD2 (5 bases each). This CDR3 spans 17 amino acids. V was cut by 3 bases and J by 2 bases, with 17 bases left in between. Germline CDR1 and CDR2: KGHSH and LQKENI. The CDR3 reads CASSPLEREGAYNEQFF. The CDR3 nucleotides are TGTGCCAGCTCACCCCTGGAGAGGGAAGGGGCCTACAATGAGCAGTTCTTC.

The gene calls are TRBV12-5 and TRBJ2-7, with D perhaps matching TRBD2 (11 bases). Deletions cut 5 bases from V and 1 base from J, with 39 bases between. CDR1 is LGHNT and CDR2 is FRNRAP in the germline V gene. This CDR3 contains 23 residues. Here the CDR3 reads CASGALFGTGVLAGDRPSYEQYF. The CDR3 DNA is TGTGCTAGTGGTGCCCTTTTCGGGACAGGGGTACTAGCGGGAGATCGGCCATCCTACGAGCAGTACTTC.

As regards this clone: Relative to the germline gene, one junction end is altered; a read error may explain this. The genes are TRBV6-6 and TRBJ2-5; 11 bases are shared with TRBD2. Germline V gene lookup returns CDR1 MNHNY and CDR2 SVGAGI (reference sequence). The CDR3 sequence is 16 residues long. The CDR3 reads CASSHSGGLAGETQYF. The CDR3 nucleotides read TGTGCCAGCAGTCACTCTGGCGGACTAGCGGGAGAGACCCAGTACTTC.

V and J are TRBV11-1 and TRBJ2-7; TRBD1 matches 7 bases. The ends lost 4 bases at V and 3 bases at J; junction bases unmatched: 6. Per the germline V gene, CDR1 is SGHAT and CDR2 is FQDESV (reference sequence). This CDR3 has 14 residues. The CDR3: CASSYRDSYYEQYF. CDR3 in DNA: TGTGCCAGCAGCTACCGGGACAGCTACTACGAGCAGTACTTC. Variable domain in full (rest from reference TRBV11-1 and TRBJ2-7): EAEVAQSPRYKITEKSQAVAFWCDPISGHATLYWYRQILGQGPELLVQFQDESVVDDSQLPKDRFSAERLKGVDSTLKIQPAELGDSAMYLCASSYRDSYYEQYFGPGTRLTVT.

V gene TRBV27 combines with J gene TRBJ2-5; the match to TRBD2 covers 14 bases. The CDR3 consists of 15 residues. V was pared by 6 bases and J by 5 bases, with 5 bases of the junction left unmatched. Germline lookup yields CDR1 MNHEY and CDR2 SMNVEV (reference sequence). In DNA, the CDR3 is TGTGCCAGCAGCACCGGGACTAGCGGGAGTGAGACCCAGTACTTC. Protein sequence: CASSTGTSGSETQYF.

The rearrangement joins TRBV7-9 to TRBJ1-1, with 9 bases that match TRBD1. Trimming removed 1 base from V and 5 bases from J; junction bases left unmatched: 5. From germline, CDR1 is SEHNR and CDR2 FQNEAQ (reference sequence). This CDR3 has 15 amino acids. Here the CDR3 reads CASSLGDREATEAFF. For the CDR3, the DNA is TGTGCCAGCAGCTTAGGGGACAGGGAAGCGACTGAAGCTTTCTTT.

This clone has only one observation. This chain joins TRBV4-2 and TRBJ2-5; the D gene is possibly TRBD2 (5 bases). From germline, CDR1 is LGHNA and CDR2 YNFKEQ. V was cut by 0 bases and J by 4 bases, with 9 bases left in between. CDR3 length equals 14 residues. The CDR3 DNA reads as TGTGCCAGCAGCCAAGACGAGGGTGGAGAGACCCAGTACTTC. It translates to CASSQDEGGETQYF.

The CDR3 region has the DNA TGTGCCAGCAGCCAGTTTCTAGCGAGTCCCCCCAATGAGCAGTTCTTC. Encoded protein: CASSQFLASPPNEQFF. V usage is TRBV4-2 and J usage is TRBJ2-1, with a tentative D call TRBD2 (6 bases). Trimming removed 3 bases at V and 6 bases at J, with 18 bases between. This CDR3 has 16 residues. Germline CDR1 LGHNA, CDR2 YNFKEQ.